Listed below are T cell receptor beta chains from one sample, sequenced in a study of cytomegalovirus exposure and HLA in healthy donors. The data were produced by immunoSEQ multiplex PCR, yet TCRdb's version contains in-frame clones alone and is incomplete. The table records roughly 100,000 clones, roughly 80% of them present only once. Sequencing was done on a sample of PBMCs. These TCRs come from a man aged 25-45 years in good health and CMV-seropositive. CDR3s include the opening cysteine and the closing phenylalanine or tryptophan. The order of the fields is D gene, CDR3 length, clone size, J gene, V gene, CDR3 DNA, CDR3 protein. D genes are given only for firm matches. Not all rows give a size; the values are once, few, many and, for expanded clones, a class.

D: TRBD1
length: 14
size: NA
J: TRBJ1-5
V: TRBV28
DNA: TGTGCCAGCAGTTGGGACGGCAGACAGGGGCCCCAGCATTTT
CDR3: CASSWDGRQGPQHF

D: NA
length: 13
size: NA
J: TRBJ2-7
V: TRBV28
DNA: TGTGCCAGCAGCGGTCCGTTTTCCTACGAGCAGTACTTC
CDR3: CASSGPFSYEQYF

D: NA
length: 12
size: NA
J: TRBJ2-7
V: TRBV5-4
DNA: TGTGCCAGCAGCTTTACGGGGTACGAGCAGTACTTC
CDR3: CASSFTGYEQYF

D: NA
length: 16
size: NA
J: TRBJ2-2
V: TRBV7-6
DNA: TGTGCCAGCAGCTTAATGGAGCCAGGGAATCCCGGGGAGCTGTTTTTT
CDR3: CASSLMEPGNPGELFF

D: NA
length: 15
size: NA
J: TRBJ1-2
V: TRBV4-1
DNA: TGCGCCAGCAGCCAAGATTGGGGGGGGCGCCGGGGCTACACCTTC
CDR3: CASSQDWGGRRGYTF

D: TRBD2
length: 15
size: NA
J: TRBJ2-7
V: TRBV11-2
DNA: TGTGCCAGCAGCAGGCTCGGGGGACTAGCGTTCGAGCAGTACTTC
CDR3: CASSRLGGLAFEQYF

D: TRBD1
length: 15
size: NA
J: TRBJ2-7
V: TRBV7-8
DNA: TGTGCCAGCAGCATGGGACAGGGGCACTCCTACGAGCAGTACTTC
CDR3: CASSMGQGHSYEQYF

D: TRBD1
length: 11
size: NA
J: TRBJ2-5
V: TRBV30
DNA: TGTGCCTGGGACAGGGAAGAGACCCAGTACTTC
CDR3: CAWDREETQYF

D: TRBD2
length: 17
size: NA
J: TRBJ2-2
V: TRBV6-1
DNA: TGTGCCAGCAGTGAAGTGGTAGCGGGAGGCGTCACCGGGGAGCTGTTTTTT
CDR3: CASSEVVAGGVTGELFF

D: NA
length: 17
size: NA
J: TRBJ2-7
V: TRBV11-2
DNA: TGTGCCAGCACCGAACAGACGGGGGGCCCGAGGGGCTACGAGCAGTACTTC
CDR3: CASTEQTGGPRGYEQYF

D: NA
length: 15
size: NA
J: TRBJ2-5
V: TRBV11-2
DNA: TGTGCCAGCAGCTTAGATGAGATGGCGGGAGAGACCCAGTACTTC
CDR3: CASSLDEMAGETQYF

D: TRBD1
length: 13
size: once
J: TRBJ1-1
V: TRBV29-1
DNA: TGCAGCGTTTTTACAGGGGGGGCCACTGAAGCTTTCTTT
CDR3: CSVFTGGATEAFF

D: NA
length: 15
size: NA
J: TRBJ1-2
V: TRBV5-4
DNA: TGTGCCAGCAGCTTGGTTACAGGGTTCAACTATGGCTACACCTTC
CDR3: CASSLVTGFNYGYTF

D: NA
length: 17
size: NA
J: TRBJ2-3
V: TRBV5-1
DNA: TGCGCCAGCAGCTTGGGGTTCGGGATCGGTGCTGAAGATACGCAGTATTTT
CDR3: CASSLGFGIGAEDTQYF

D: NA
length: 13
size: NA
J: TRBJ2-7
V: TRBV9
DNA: TGTGCCAGCAGCGTAGCACTCTCCTACGAGCAGTACTTC
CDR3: CASSVALSYEQYF

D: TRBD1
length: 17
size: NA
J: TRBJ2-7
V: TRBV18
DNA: TGTGCCAGCTCACCGTCAGTACCCCGACAGGGGCTTGACGAGCAGTACTTC
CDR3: CASSPSVPRQGLDEQYF

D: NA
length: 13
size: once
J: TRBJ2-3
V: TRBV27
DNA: TGTGCCAGCAGTACGGTCCTCACAGATACGCAGTATTTT
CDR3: CASSTVLTDTQYF

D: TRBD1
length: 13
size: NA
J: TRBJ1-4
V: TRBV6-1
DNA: TGTGCCACCGGACAGGGGGAATCTGAAAAACTGTTTTTT
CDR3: CATGQGESEKLFF

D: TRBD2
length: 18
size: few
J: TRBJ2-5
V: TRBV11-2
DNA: TGTGCCAGCAGCTTAAACCCCCTCAGCGGGAGGGGTGGAGAGACCCAGTACTTC
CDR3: CASSLNPLSGRGGETQYF

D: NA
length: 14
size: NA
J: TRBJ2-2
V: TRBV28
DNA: TGTGCCAGCGTGGGGGCCGGGTCCACCGGGGAGCTGTTTTTT
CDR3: CASVGAGSTGELFF

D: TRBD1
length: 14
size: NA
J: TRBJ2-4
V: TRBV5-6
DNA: TGTGCCAGCAGCACACAGGGGGCCAAAAACATTCAGTACTTC
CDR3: CASSTQGAKNIQYF

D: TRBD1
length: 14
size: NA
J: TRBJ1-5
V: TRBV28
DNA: TGTGCCAGCAGTTCGACAGGGGGCCGTCAGCCCCAGCATTTT
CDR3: CASSSTGGRQPQHF

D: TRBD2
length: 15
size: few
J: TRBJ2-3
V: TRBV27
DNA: TGTGCCAGCAGCTTACTAGCGGGAGCTACAGATACGCAGTATTTT
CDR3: CASSLLAGATDTQYF

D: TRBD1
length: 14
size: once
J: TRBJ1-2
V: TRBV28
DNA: TGTGCCAGCAGTGGGACAGGGTCACATCGAGGCTACACCTTC
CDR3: CASSGTGSHRGYTF